What follows are 16 T cell receptor beta chains derived from one specimen sequenced in a study of cytomegalovirus exposure and HLA in healthy donors. PCR employed 60 Vbeta and 13 Jbeta primers. TCRdb's copy holds only in-frame clones and misses some; the assay was immunoSEQ multiplex PCR. The repertoire consists of fewer than 200,000 clones, with over 65% occurring once and the leading ten covering roughly 1.9%. Sample: PBMCs. The source is a woman aged 25 to 45 in good health and CMV-seronegative.

J is TRBJ2-2 and V is TRBV9, with a weak D call TRBD2 (6 bases). Germline CDR1 reads SGDLS; CDR2 reads YYNGEE. CDR3 size: 15 residues. Trimming stripped 3 bases from V and 5 bases from J, with 14 bases between. The CDR3 loop is CASSAPGRGTGELFF. For the CDR3, the DNA is TGTGCCAGCAGCGCGCCGGGTCGGGGGACCGGGGAGCTGTTTTTT.

V usage is TRBV4-3 and J usage is TRBJ2-1; D unclear. This CDR3 comprises 11 residues. The germline V gene has CDR1 LGHNA and CDR2 YSLEER. Trimming stripped 3 bases from V and 6 bases from J, with 3 bases between. The CDR3 sequence: CASSQANEQFF. DNA for the CDR3: TGCGCCAGCAGCCAGGCCAATGAGCAGTTCTTC.

The chain joins TRBV19 to TRBJ1-1; TRBD1 matches 7 bases. Germline values: CDR1 LNHDA, CDR2 SQIVND (reference sequence). The J segment lost 5 bases and the V segment lost 3 bases, leaving 6 bases of the junction unmatched. This CDR3 has 14 residues. The CDR3 loop is CASSIGQVGTEAFF. Written as DNA, the CDR3 is TGTGCCAGTAGTATCGGACAGGTGGGAACTGAAGCTTTCTTT.

Concerning this clone itself: This sample also contains other DNA sequences that code for the same CDR3. The chain recombines TRBV19 with TRBJ2-7, with 8 positions matching TRBD1. Trimming cost V 8 bases and J 0 bases; bases outside gene matches: 6. The V gene's germline CDR1 is LNHDA and CDR2 SQIVND (reference sequence). The CDR3 contains 14 residues. The CDR3 nucleotides read TGTGCCAGTCAGGACAGGGCCGACTCCTACGAGCAGTACTTC. This encodes CASQDRADSYEQYF.

CDR3 protein: CASSPPRAGKNTEAFF. CDR3 DNA sequence: TGTGCCAGCTCACCACCCAGGGCAGGCAAGAACACTGAAGCTTTCTTT. The V gene is TRBV18, the J gene TRBJ1-1; the D gene is possibly TRBD1 (5 bases). From germline, CDR1 is KGHSH and CDR2 LQKENI. V was cut by 0 bases and J by 1 base, with 12 bases left in between. CDR3 length equals 16 residues.

The chain employs TRBV5-4 and TRBJ2-2; 10 nucleotides match TRBD2. V trimming: 9 bases; J trimming: 0 bases; junction bases outside the gene matches: 11. CDR1 is SGHNT and CDR2 is YYREEE in the germline V gene (reference sequence). CDR3 length: 17 residues. This CDR3 reads CATLGGTSAPNTGELFF. In DNA, the CDR3 is TGTGCCACCTTGGGGGGGACTAGCGCCCCGAACACCGGGGAGCTGTTTTTT.

As for this clone: The junction and the germline gene differ at one end; a read error may be behind it. This chain joins TRBV7-7 and TRBJ2-1, with TRBD1 identical over 8 bases. Germline lookup yields CDR1 SSHAT and CDR2 FNYEAQ (reference sequence). This CDR3 is built from 15 residues. The CDR3: CASSLDRGSYNEQFF. The CDR3 DNA sequence: TGTGCTAGCAGCTTAGACAGGGGCTCCTACAATGAGCAGTTCTTC.

The chain couples TRBV4-3 to TRBJ2-2, with a weak D call TRBD1 (5 bases). The germline V and J ends were trimmed by 0 bases and 4 bases, with 6 bases remaining between them. Per the germline V gene, CDR1 is LGHNA and CDR2 is YSLEER. The CDR3 extends over 14 amino acids. The chain's CDR3 is CASSQDGATGELFF. The CDR3 region has the DNA TGCGCCAGCAGCCAAGATGGGGCCACCGGGGAGCTGTTTTTT.

The chain couples TRBV10-1 to TRBJ2-7, with 7 bases aligning to TRBD1. The V gene end was trimmed by 7 bases and the J gene end by 9 bases; junction bases not matched to a gene: 9. Per the germline V gene, CDR1 is WNHNN and CDR2 is SYGVQD (reference sequence). This CDR3 comprises 12 residues. In DNA, the CDR3 is TGCGCCAGCAAGGGCAGGGGGAGAGTGCAGTACTTC. Translated, it gives CASKGRGRVQYF.

The rearrangement links TRBV11-3 to TRBJ2-1; D perhaps matches TRBD2 (6 bases). The germline V and J ends were trimmed by 4 bases and 0 bases, with 10 bases remaining between them. Germline V CDR1 and CDR2: SGHNT, YENEEA. The CDR3 loop spans 15 amino acids. CDR3 in DNA: TGTGCCAGCAGCTCCCGGGAGAGCTCCTACAATGAGCAGTTCTTC. It is translated as CASSSRESSYNEQFF.

A word on this clone: The same CDR3 can be traced to other DNA sequences in this sample. The V call is TRBV7-9, the J call TRBJ2-7; perhaps TRBD2 as D (5 bases). Trimming cost V 5 bases and J 4 bases, with 15 bases left between them. Per the germline V gene, CDR1 is SEHNR and CDR2 is FQNEAQ (reference sequence). CDR3 length equals 14 residues. CDR3 sequence: CASSLRAEAYEQYF. The CDR3 DNA sequence: TGTGCCAGCAGCCTAAGAGCGGAGGCTTACGAGCAGTACTTC.

This clone was found once. The chain couples TRBV10-3 to TRBJ2-5; 7 nucleotides align to TRBD2. Trimming cost V 0 bases and J 4 bases; bases outside gene matches: 2. CDR1 and CDR2 (germline): ENHRY, SYGVKD. The CDR3 is 14 residues long. The CDR3 nucleotides are TGTGCCATCAGTGAGTCTCCGGGAGGAGAGACCCAGTACTTC. As protein: CAISESPGGETQYF.

The CDR3 loop reads CAKRTGTGSEAFF. CDR3 DNA sequence: TGTGCCAAACGAACCGGGACAGGGTCCGAAGCTTTCTTT. The V gene is TRBV30, the J gene TRBJ1-1; 9 bases align to TRBD1. Trimming took 8 bases from V and 8 from J; bases not matched to a gene: 12. This CDR3 has 13 residues. Germline V gene sequence: CDR1 GTSNPN, CDR2 SVGIG (reference sequence).

This clone has a single count. The rearrangement joins TRBV15 to TRBJ2-3; 12 nucleotides align to TRBD2. CDR1 and CDR2 (germline): LNHNV, YYDKDF (reference sequence). This CDR3 region has 20 residues. Unmatched junction bases numbered 13, after V lost 1 base and J lost 2 bases. The CDR3 bases are TGTGCCACCAGCAGAGTAGAGGCTAGCGGGAGGGCCGAGGCCACAGATACGCAGTATTTT. It codes for CATSRVEASGRAEATDTQYF.

The chain is built from TRBV27 and TRBJ2-7; D call uncertain. The V gene lost 2 bases and the J gene lost 0 bases, with 14 bases spanning the gap. CDR1 MNHEY and CDR2 SMNVEV come from the germline V gene (reference sequence). The CDR3 spans 16 residues. Here the CDR3 reads CASSLLGVKASYEQYF. CDR3 bases: TGTGCCAGCAGTTTACTGGGCGTTAAGGCCTCCTACGAGCAGTACTTC.

J is TRBJ2-7 and V is TRBV11-2; TRBD1 matches at 9 bases. The germline gives CDR1 SGHAT, CDR2 FQNNGV. V was pared by 5 bases and J by 4 bases, with 9 bases of the junction left unmatched. The CDR3 is 15 residues long. The CDR3 DNA follows: TGTGCCAGCAGCACCGCCGGGACAGGGCTATACGAGCAGTACTTC. Translating gives CASSTAGTGLYEQYF. The full variable domain, in which reference TRBV11-2 and TRBJ2-7 provide the parts outside the CDR3, is EAGVAQSPRYKIIEKRQSVAFWCNPISGHATLYWYQQILGQGPKLLIQFQNNGVVDDSQLPKDRFSAERLKGVDSTLKIQPAKLEDSAVYLCASSTAGTGLYEQYFGPGTRLTVT.